The 6 T cell receptor beta chains reported below all come from one sample, sequenced in a study of T-cell memory formation after mild COVID-19. TCRdb reanalysed the 5' RACE reads using MiXCR and keeps one entry per CDR3 protein. The table has roughly 240,000 distinct CDR3 sequences, roughly 15% seen once. Sequencing input: PBMCs or a T cell subset sorted from them (not recorded which). Every receptor here comes from a man younger than 30 who had mild COVID-19 (a few samples of this study predate the infection). Cell type and time point are not known.

The rearrangement uses TRBV5-4 and TRBJ1-6; TRBD1 might be the D (6 bases). Germline V CDR1 and CDR2: SGHNT, YYREEE (reference sequence). The CDR3 has 15 residues. V was clipped by 4 bases and J by 6 bases, with 14 bases between them. For the CDR3, the DNA is TGTGCCAGCAGCGTGAAGGACAGAATTAATTCACCCCTCCACTTT. The encoded protein is CASSVKDRINSPLHF.

This clonotype showed up just a few times. The CDR3 spells CASSTGTEIYGGYTF. In DNA form, the CDR3 reads TGTGCCAGCAGCACCGGGACAGAGATCTATGGCGGCTACACCTTC. The rearrangement links TRBV7-8 to TRBJ1-2; 7 bases line up with TRBD1. Trimming took 5 bases from V and 8 from J; bases not matched to a gene: 14. Germline values: CDR1 SGHVS, CDR2 FQNEAQ. This CDR3 contains 15 residues.

This clonotype was seen a handful of times. The chain combines TRBV27 with TRBJ1-5; D is uncertain. The CDR3 has 14 amino acids. CDR1 and CDR2 from the germline V gene are MNHEY and SMNVEV (reference sequence). Trimming took 8 bases from V and 2 from J, leaving 13 bases between them. The CDR3 here is CASRGKSGNQPQHF. CDR3 nucleotides: TGTGCCAGCCGGGGTAAATCAGGCAATCAGCCCCAGCATTTT.

The chain joins TRBV6-2 or TRBV6-3 to TRBJ2-4; no clear D. There are 13 residues in the CDR3. Germline CDR1 reads MNHEY; CDR2 reads SVGEGT. With 7 bases removed from V and 9 bases from J, the gap between germline ends came to 16 bases. The CDR3 DNA follows: TGTGCCAGCAATGACCTGGGCCCCAGCATTCAGTACTTC. Translating it yields CASNDLGPSIQYF.

The chain couples TRBV10-3 to TRBJ1-3; TRBD1 aligns across 7 bases. The CDR3 length is 15 residues. CDR1 ENHRY and CDR2 SYGVKD come from the germline V gene. V gave up 8 bases and J gave up 5 bases; unmatched junction bases: 12. The CDR3 region has the DNA TGTGCCATCTTGGACAGGCTCAAGTCGAGAAACACCATATATTTT. Translating it yields CAILDRLKSRNTIYF.

This clonotype was seen many times. The chain recombines TRBV5-1 with TRBJ2-3; TRBD2 matches 10 bases. After removal of 1 base from V and 6 bases from J, the junction contained 8 bases not matched to a gene. CDR1 is SGHRS and CDR2 is YFSETQ in the germline V gene. CDR3 length: 16 amino acids. The CDR3 DNA reads TGCGCCAGCAGCTTGATTCCAGCGGGGGGGCCGGATACGCAGTATTTT. Encoded protein: CASSLIPAGGPDTQYF. Full variable domain (remainder filled in from reference TRBV5-1 and TRBJ2-3): KAGVTQTPRYLIKTRGQQVTLSCSPISGHRSVSWYQQTPGQGLQFLFEYFSETQRNKGNFPGRFSGRQFSNSRSEMNVSTLELGDSALYLCASSLIPAGGPDTQYFGPGTRLTVL.